This TCR beta chain was observed in a study of regulatory T cells in long-lasting Graves disease. Library construction for TCR beta used iRepertoire HTBI primers and Arm-PCR of CDR3 regions. TCRdb redid the calling of the multiplex PCR reads with MiXCR, one entry per CDR3 protein. The table lists about 400,000 distinct CDR3 sequences, around 15% of them singletons. Noted time point: newly diagnosed GD, antithyroid drugs for less than 3 months. Preparation of the TCR library used RNA extracted from PBMCs. Patients came from an endocrinology department in Xi'an, China. V shed 6 bases, J shed 1 base, and the junction held 11 bases outside the gene matches. Germline V lookup: CDR1 DFQATT, CDR2 SNEGSKA (reference sequence). The CDR3 is 15 amino acids. This sample was also put to use in a study of T cells in Graves' hyperthyroidism and ophthalmopathy.

V gene TRBV20-1 combines with J gene TRBJ2-5; TRBD1 matches at 7 bases. This receptor was obtained from a woman aged 18-29 years with Graves disease. This material consisted of peripheral blood mononuclear cells (PBMCs), taken at new diagnosis, from a patient treated with antithyroid drugs. CDR3 sequence: CSARRDRALQETQYF. Written as DNA, the CDR3 is TGCAGTGCGCGCCGGGACAGAGCACTCCAAGAGACCCAGTACTTC.